This T cell receptor beta chain was identified during a study of shared clonotypes between healthy human individuals. Repertoires were generated with immunoSEQ multiplex PCR, while TCRdb's copy carries only in-frame clones and drops some. The sample holds roughly 2,500,000 clones, roughly 93% seen once. Germline V gene sequence: CDR1 LNHNV, CDR2 YYDKDF (reference sequence). V shed 2 bases and J shed 7 bases, with 11 bases lying between them. The CDR3 extends over 13 amino acids. This clone occurred once. The chain carries TRBV15 and TRBJ1-1; D perhaps matches TRBD1 (5 bases). The sequenced material came from naive CD4+ T cells from PBMCs. Noted subset: CD45RA+ positively selected. The clonotype comes from a man aged 18 to 35 in good health. Some clones in this sample may be carry-over from other donors' samples. This CDR3 is CATSRQGQYEAFF. CDR3 DNA sequence: TGTGCCACCAGCAGACAGGGCCAGTATGAAGCTTTCTTT.